This passage covers 21 T cell receptor beta chains from one sample sequenced in a study of T cell responses to AZD1222 COVID-19 vaccine. The data were produced by immunoSEQ multiplex PCR, yet TCRdb's version contains in-frame clones alone and is incomplete. The table records approximately 24,000 clones, about 90% of them present only once. Source: peripheral blood, taken 28 days after the second AZD1222 dose. Every receptor here comes from an adult who received the AZD1222 COVID-19 vaccine.

The chain recombines TRBV6-5 with TRBJ2-5, with no clear D. Germline assignment: CDR1 MNHEY and CDR2 SVGAGI. CDR3 size: 12 residues. The V gene lost 8 bases and the J gene lost 7 bases, with 14 bases spanning the gap. In nucleotides, the CDR3 is TGTGCCAGCCGGCAGGCAATGGGGACCCAGTACTTC. It translates to CASRQAMGTQYF.

The chain carries TRBV7-2 and TRBJ1-3, with D perhaps TRBD1 (5 bases). The V end was cut by 6 bases, the J end by 0 bases, with 15 bases between. The CDR3 runs to 16 residues. Germline loops: CDR1 SGHTA, CDR2 FQGNSA. For the CDR3, the DNA is TGTGCCAGCAGTACGGGACCTCCGAGCTCTGGAAACACCATATATTTT. Translating it yields CASSTGPPSSGNTIYF.

This sequence joins TRBV29-1 and TRBJ2-3; the D call may be TRBD1 or TRBD2 (6 bases each). V lost 3 bases, J lost 4 bases, and 14 bases lay in between. Germline V CDR1 and CDR2: SQVTM, ANQGSEA. This CDR3 contains 14 residues. The CDR3 coding sequence is TGCAGCGTTGAGGTCGGGGGCGGCTCAGATACGCAGTATTTT. The encoded protein is CSVEVGGGSDTQYF.

The rearrangement links TRBV3-1 (or the pseudogene TRBV3-2) to TRBJ1-1; D uncertain. The germline V and J ends were trimmed by 3 bases and 1 base, with 6 bases remaining between them. The CDR3 totals 13 residues. Per germline, CDR1 LGHDT and CDR2 YNNKEL (reference sequence). The CDR3, as DNA: TGTGCCAGCAGCCAGAGACGGAACACTGAAGCTTTCTTT. It specifies CASSQRRNTEAFF.

V usage is TRBV29-1 and J usage is TRBJ1-5; 10 positions agree with TRBD1. V lost 8 bases and J lost 5; bases outside the gene matches: 9. The CDR3 is 14 amino acids. CDR1 SQVTM and CDR2 ANQGSEA come from the germline V gene. The CDR3 DNA is TGCAGCACGAAAACCGGGACAGGGGATCAGCCCCAGCATTTT. Encoded protein: CSTKTGTGDQPQHF.

The CDR3 reads CASCRGGRQETQYF. The CDR3 nucleotides read TGTGCCAGCTGCAGGGGGGGCCGCCAAGAGACCCAGTACTTC. The V call is TRBV28, the J call TRBJ2-5, with D perhaps TRBD1 or TRBD2 (7 bases each). This CDR3 has 14 amino acids. The V end was cut by 8 bases, the J end by 1 base, with 14 bases between. CDR1 is MDHEN and CDR2 is SYDVKM in the germline V gene.

The chain joins TRBV6-5 to TRBJ1-2; D not certain. V gave up 6 bases and J gave up 8 bases, with 10 bases separating them. CDR3 size: 11 residues. From germline, CDR1 is MNHEY and CDR2 SVGAGI. CDR3 amino acids: CASSVMGGYTF. In DNA, the CDR3 is TGTGCCAGCAGCGTTATGGGGGGCTACACCTTC.

This chain uses TRBV9 with TRBJ1-3; D remains unclear. The CDR3 spans 14 residues. With 0 bases removed from V and 4 bases from J, the gap between germline ends came to 8 bases. Germline loops: CDR1 SGDLS, CDR2 YYNGEE. The CDR3 here is CASSVEGSGNTIYF. The CDR3 DNA reads TGTGCCAGCAGCGTAGAAGGGTCCGGAAACACCATATATTTT.

This clone was recorded a few times. This chain uses TRBV10-1 with TRBJ1-6, with TRBD1 as a possible D gene (5 bases). This CDR3 contains 13 residues. Germline V gives CDR1 WNHNN, CDR2 SYGVQD (reference sequence). Trimming removed 6 bases from V and 7 bases from J, with 10 bases in between. CDR3 nucleotides: TGCGCCAGCAGCGGGGACGGGAATTCACCCCTCCACTTT. Protein product: CASSGDGNSPLHF.

The chain couples TRBV7-2 to TRBJ2-3; 11 bases are shared with TRBD2. In germline, CDR1 is SGHTA, CDR2 FQGNSA. The ends lost 5 bases at V and 3 bases at J; junction bases unmatched: 10. The CDR3 runs 17 residues. CDR3 DNA: TGTGCCAGCAGCCCCCCCCCGATAGCGGGGGGGACAGATACGCAGTATTTT. This codes for CASSPPPIAGGTDTQYF.

This clone was seen just once. This rearrangement joins TRBV28 to TRBJ2-7; 12 nucleotides match TRBD2. The junction had 13 bases not matched to a gene; V was cut back by 6 bases and J by 4 bases. The CDR3 totals 17 residues. Germline lookup yields CDR1 MDHEN and CDR2 SYDVKM. For the CDR3, the DNA is TGTGCCAGCAGCGGACTAGCGGGGTTAAGTATGGGGTACGAGCAGTACTTC. Translated: CASSGLAGLSMGYEQYF.

This clone was seen just once. V is TRBV2 and J is TRBJ1-5; D is undetermined. Trimming removed 0 bases at V and 4 bases at J, with 4 bases between. This CDR3 has 13 amino acids. Germline V lookup: CDR1 SNHLY, CDR2 FYNNEI. The CDR3 loop reads CASSEASNQPQHF. The DNA for the CDR3 is TGTGCCAGCAGTGAAGCGAGTAATCAGCCCCAGCATTTT. The variable domain in full, with the rest retrieved from reference TRBV2 and TRBJ1-5, is EPEVTQTPSHQVTQMGQEVILRCVPISNHLYFYWYRQILGQKVEFLVSFYNNEISEKSEIFDDQFSVERPDGSNFTLKIRSTKLEDSAMYFCASSEASNQPQHFGDGTRLSIL.

This chain links TRBV10-2 with TRBJ1-5; TRBD1 matches 7 bases. J gave up 3 bases and V 0 bases, and 11 bases lay outside the gene matches. The CDR3 sequence is 18 residues long. From germline, CDR1 is WSHSY and CDR2 SAAADI. Written as DNA, the CDR3 is TGCGCCAGCAGTGAGTCAAAGTTGACAGGGAAACCCAATCAGCCCCAGCATTTT. Amino acid sequence: CASSESKLTGKPNQPQHF.

The gene calls are TRBV10-3 and TRBJ2-1; TRBD2 agrees at 7 bases. This CDR3 has 13 amino acids. CDR1 is ENHRY, CDR2 SYGVKD, per germline. V lost 3 bases and J lost 5; bases outside the gene matches: 1. The DNA of the CDR3 is TGTGCCATCAGTGACCGGGGGGACAATGAGCAGTTCTTC. It is translated as CAISDRGDNEQFF.

The J gene is TRBJ1-2, the V gene TRBV5-1; possibly TRBD1 for D (6 bases). Looked up from germline, CDR1 is SGHRS and CDR2 is YFSETQ. V was shortened by 4 bases and J by 3 bases, with 16 bases between the two germline ends. The CDR3 runs 15 residues. The CDR3 nucleotides read TGCGCCAGCAGCGCGACGGGGGGCGTCGACTATGGCTACACCTTC. Protein sequence: CASSATGGVDYGYTF.

This clone was seen a few times. This sequence joins TRBV5-5 and TRBJ1-1; 8 nucleotides agree with TRBD1. The CDR3 totals 13 residues. CDR1 and CDR2 from the germline V gene are SGHKS and YYEKEE (reference sequence). The J segment lost 8 bases and the V segment lost 7 bases, leaving 10 bases of the junction unmatched. CDR3 region: CASGGQEKTEAFF. The CDR3 DNA reads as TGTGCCAGCGGGGGACAGGAGAAGACCGAAGCTTTCTTT.

This clone was seen a few times. The CDR3 reads CASTAVGGAGEKLFF. The CDR3 DNA sequence: TGTGCCAGCACCGCTGTGGGGGGCGCGGGTGAAAAACTGTTTTTT. J is TRBJ1-4 and V is TRBV7-9; the D gene is possibly TRBD1 (6 bases). V gave up 7 bases and J gave up 7 bases, with 19 bases separating them. Germline values: CDR1 SEHNR, CDR2 FQNEAQ (reference sequence). The CDR3 is made up of 15 amino acids.

The chain has TRBV6-6 and TRBJ1-2, with 8 bases aligning to TRBD1. The CDR3 contains 15 residues. The trim removed 5 bases at V and 8 bases at J, leaving 13 bases unmatched. From germline, CDR1 is MNHNY and CDR2 SVGAGI (reference sequence). The CDR3 coding sequence is TGTGCCAGCAGTCCCAGGCAGGGGGCCCTCGGGGGCTACACCTTC. Its protein product is CASSPRQGALGGYTF.

The chain couples TRBV14 to TRBJ1-4; 7 nucleotides align to TRBD1. Germline V gene data show CDR1 as SGHDN and CDR2 as FVKESK. CDR3 length equals 15 residues. After removal of 4 bases from V and 8 bases from J, the junction contained 10 bases not matched to a gene. The CDR3 protein is CASSLGRTGDEKLFF. Written as DNA, the CDR3 is TGTGCCAGCAGCCTTGGGCGGACAGGTGACGAAAAACTGTTTTTT.

This clone showed up just a few times. This chain connects TRBV13 to TRBJ2-7; tentative D call: TRBD2 (6 bases). CDR1 PRHDT and CDR2 FYEKMQ come from the germline V gene (reference sequence). Trimming cost V 8 bases and J 6 bases, with 8 bases left between them. The CDR3 length is 10 residues. The CDR3 is CASGGSEQYF. The CDR3 DNA follows: TGTGCCAGCGGGGGGTCCGAGCAGTACTTC.

This CDR3 is CASIRTVSGNTIYF. DNA of the CDR3: TGTGCCAGTATTCGGACGGTCTCTGGAAACACCATATATTTT. V is TRBV19 and J is TRBJ1-3; no clear D gene. V was trimmed by 7 bases and J by 0 bases, leaving 10 bases between them. CDR3 length equals 14 residues. The germline gives CDR1 LNHDA, CDR2 SQIVND (reference sequence).